A selection of T cell receptor beta chains follows, all from one sample in a study of shared clonotypes between healthy human individuals. Sequenced by immunoSEQ multiplex PCR; TCRdb stores in-frame clones only, minus some. The data show about 2.5 million clones, roughly 90% seen once. Sequencing was done on a sample of naive CD4+ T cells from PBMCs. The receptors here all came from a man between 18 and 29 years old in good health. Some clones in this sample may be carry-over from other donors' samples. CDR3s include the opening cysteine and the closing phenylalanine or tryptophan. Fields, in order: V gene, clone size, CDR3 protein. Not all rows give a size; the values are once, few, many and, for expanded clones, a class.

TRBV28 NA CATFGPGMNTEAFF
TRBV5-1 few CASSGGQGDRNTIYF
TRBV29-1 NA CSVVEETQYF
TRBV5-1 NA CASSLGDVDSNQPQHF
TRBV28 NA CASSLPGATNEKLFF
TRBV6-5 NA CASTQGIGNTEAFF
TRBV28 once CASSPSRLASPNNEQFF
TRBV29-1 NA CSVDRAGNMIDTQYF
TRBV28 NA CASSLVGYEQYF
TRBV28 NA CATRATGNTEAFF
TRBV15 NA CATSSPRRGARGLHGYTF
TRBV19 NA CASMGAAGEKLFF
TRBV19 NA CASSMGRGAPQHF
TRBV6-5 NA CASSSMPTRGEKLFF
TRBV5-1 NA CASSFRDMNTEAFF
TRBV2 NA CASIRSPLRGEQFF
TRBV1 NA CTSSRAGAMNTGELFF
TRBV30 NA CAWSAYFGTDTQYF
TRBV7-3 NA CASSLSKRGEQFF
TRBV30 NA CAWDKGGNTEAFF
TRBV6-5 NA CASTVDRENSPLHF
TRBV11-2 NA CASSSDNAYLPSDTQYF
TRBV6-6 NA CASQGNYNEQFF
TRBV7-8 NA CASSLAGFSGEQYF
TRBV28 NA CASRKQGPLYEQYF
TRBV18 NA CASSPYSGEGAFF
TRBV18 NA CASSPEGSTDTQYF
TRBV2 NA CASSTGLAGGEQYF
TRBV23-1 NA CASSQSRPGPDYEQYF
TRBV7-9 NA CASTPGGPPFNEQFF
TRBV6-8 NA CASSCPSGSGRYEQYF
TRBV18 NA CASSPAVAGAYGYTF
TRBV28 NA CASSKLGYTDTQYF